This T cell receptor beta chain was recovered during a study of cytomegalovirus exposure and HLA in healthy donors. The study ran its PCR with 60 Vbeta and 13 Jbeta primers. The protocol was immunoSEQ multiplex PCR, while the TCRdb copy is restricted to in-frame clones and leaves out a portion. The table records about 89,000 clones, about 85% of them present only once. The TCR sequence derives from a man in his forties or fifties in good health and CMV-seropositive. The sample consisted of PBMCs.

CDR3 region: CASTVTSGIYEQFF. The CDR3 nucleotides are TGTGCCAGCACGGTTACTAGCGGGATATATGAGCAGTTCTTC. V gene TRBV6-6 combines with J gene TRBJ2-1; 10 bases are shared with TRBD2. With 7 bases clipped from V and 8 bases from J, the junction kept 8 bases outside the gene matches. The length of the CDR3 is 14 residues. Germline V gene data show CDR1 as MNHNY and CDR2 as SVGAGI (reference sequence).